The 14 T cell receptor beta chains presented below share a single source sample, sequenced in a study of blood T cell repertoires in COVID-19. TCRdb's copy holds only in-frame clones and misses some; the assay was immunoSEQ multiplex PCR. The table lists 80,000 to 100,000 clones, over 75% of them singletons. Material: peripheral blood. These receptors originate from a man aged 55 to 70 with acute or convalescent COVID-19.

The CDR3 bases are TGCGCCAGCAGCTCACAGCCGAGTAATTCACCCCTCCACTTT. As protein: CASSSQPSNSPLHF. This rearrangement joins TRBV5-1 to TRBJ1-6, with no clear D. This CDR3 comprises 14 residues. V dropped 3 bases and J dropped 6 bases, with 10 bases sitting between them. The germline gives CDR1 SGHRS, CDR2 YFSETQ.

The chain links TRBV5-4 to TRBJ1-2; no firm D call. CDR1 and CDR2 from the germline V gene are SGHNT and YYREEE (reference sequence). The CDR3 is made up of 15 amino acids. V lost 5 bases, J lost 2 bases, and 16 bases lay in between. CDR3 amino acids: CASRPGVRPNYGYTF. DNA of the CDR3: TGTGCCAGCAGACCGGGTGTTCGCCCGAACTATGGCTACACCTTC.

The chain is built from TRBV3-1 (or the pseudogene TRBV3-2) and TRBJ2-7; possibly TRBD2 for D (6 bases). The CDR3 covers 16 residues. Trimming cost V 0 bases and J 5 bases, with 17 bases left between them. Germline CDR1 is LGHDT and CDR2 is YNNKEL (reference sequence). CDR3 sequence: CASSQEGHSGGDEQYF. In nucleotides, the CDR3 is TGTGCCAGCAGCCAAGAAGGCCATAGCGGCGGAGACGAGCAGTACTTC.

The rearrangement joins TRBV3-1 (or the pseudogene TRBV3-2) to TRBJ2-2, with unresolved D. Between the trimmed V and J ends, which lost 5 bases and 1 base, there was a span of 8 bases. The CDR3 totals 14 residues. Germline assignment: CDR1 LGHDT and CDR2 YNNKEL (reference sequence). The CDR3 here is CASSKPENTGELFF. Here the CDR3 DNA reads TGTGCCAGCAGCAAACCAGAGAACACCGGGGAGCTGTTTTTT.

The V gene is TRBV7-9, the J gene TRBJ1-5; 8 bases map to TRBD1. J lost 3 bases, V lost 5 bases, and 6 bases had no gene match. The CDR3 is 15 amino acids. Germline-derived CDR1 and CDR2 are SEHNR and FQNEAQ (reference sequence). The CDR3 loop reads CASSVDRGDNQPQHF. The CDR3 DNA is TGTGCCAGCAGCGTCGACAGGGGTGACAATCAGCCCCAGCATTTT. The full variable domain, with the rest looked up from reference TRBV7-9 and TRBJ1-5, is DTGVSQNPRHKITKRGQNVTFRCDPISEHNRLYWYRQTLGQGPEFLTYFQNEAQLEKSRLLSDRFSAERPKGSFSTLEIQRTEQGDSAMYLCASSVDRGDNQPQHFGDGTRLSIL.

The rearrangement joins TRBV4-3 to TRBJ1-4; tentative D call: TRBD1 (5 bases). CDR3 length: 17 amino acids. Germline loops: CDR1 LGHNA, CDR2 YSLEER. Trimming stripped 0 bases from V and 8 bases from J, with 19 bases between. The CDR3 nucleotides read TGCGCCAGCAGCCAAGATCCGTATGGGGCTTACGGGGAAAAACTGTTTTTT. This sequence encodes CASSQDPYGAYGEKLFF.

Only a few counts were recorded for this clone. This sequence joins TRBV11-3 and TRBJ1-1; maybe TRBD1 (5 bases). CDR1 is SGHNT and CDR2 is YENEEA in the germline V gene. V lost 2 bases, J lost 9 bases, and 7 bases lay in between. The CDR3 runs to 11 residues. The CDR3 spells CASSLRGQAFF. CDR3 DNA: TGTGCCAGCAGCTTAAGGGGCCAAGCTTTCTTT. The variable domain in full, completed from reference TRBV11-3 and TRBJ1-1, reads EAGVVQSPRYKIIEKKQPVAFWCNPISGHNTLYWYLQNLGQGPELLIRYENEEAVDDSQLPKDRFSAERLKGVDSTLKIQPAELGDSAVYLCASSLRGQAFFGQGTRLTVV.

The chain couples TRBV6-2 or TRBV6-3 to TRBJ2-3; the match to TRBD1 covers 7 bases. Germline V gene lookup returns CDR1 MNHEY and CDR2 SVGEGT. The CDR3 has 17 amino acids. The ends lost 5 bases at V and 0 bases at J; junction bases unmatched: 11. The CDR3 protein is CASSPWDSQSSTDTQYF. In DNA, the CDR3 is TGTGCCAGCAGTCCCTGGGACAGCCAATCTAGCACAGATACGCAGTATTTT.

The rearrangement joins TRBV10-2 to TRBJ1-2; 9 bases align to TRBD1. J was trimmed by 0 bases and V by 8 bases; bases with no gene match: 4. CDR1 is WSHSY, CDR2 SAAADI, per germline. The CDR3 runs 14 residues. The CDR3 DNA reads TGCGCCAGCGGGGACAGGGTAACTAACTATGGCTACACCTTC. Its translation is CASGDRVTNYGYTF.

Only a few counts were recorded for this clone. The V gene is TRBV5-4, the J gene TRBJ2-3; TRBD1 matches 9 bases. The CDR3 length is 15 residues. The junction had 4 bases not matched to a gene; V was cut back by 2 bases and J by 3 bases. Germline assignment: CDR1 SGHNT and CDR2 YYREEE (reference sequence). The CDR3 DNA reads TGTGCCAGCAGCTTTGGACAGGGGAAGACAGATACGCAGTATTTT. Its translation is CASSFGQGKTDTQYF. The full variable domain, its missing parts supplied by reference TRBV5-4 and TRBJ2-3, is ETGVTQSPTHLIKTRGQQVTLRCSSQSGHNTVSWYQQALGQGPQFIFQYYREEENGRGNFPPRFSGLQFPNYSSELNVNALELDDSALYLCASSFGQGKTDTQYFGPGTRLTVL.

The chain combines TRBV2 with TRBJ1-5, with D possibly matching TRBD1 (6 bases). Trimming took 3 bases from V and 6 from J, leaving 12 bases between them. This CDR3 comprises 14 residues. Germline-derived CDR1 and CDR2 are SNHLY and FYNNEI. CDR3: CASSDLGGGQPQHF. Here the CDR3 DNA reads TGTGCCAGCAGTGATCTTGGGGGCGGTCAGCCCCAGCATTTT.

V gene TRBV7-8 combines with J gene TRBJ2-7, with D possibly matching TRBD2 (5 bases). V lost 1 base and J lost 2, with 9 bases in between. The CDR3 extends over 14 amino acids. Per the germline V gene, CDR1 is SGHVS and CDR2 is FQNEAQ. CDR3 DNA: TGTGCCAGCAGCTTAGACCGGGGTACCTACGAGCAGTACTTC. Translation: CASSLDRGTYEQYF. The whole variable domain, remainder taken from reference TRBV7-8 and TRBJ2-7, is GAGVSQSPRYKVAKRGQDVALRCDPISGHVSLFWYQQALGQGPEFLTYFQNEAQLDKSGLPSDRFFAERPEGSVSTLKIQRTQQEDSAVYLCASSLDRGTYEQYFGPGTRLTVT.

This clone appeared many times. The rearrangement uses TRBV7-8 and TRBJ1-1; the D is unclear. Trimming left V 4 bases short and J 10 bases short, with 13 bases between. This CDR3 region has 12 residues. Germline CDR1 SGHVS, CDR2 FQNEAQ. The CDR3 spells CASSSNRVGAFF. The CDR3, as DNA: TGTGCCAGCAGCTCGAATCGGGTGGGAGCTTTCTTT.

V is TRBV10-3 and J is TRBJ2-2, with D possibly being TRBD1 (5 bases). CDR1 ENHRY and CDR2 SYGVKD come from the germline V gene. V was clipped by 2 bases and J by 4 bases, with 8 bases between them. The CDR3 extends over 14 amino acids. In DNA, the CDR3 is TGTGCCATCAGTGAGCAGGGCAGCACCGGGGAGCTGTTTTTT. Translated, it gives CAISEQGSTGELFF.